This is a list of T cell receptor beta chains from one sample in a study of spatial heterogeneity in lung cancer. TCRdb used MiXCR to reprocess the 5' RACE reads, holding one entry per CDR3 protein. The repertoire holds about 46,000 distinct CDR3 sequences, with 10% to 15% as singletons. Sequencing used PBMCs, obtained at follow-up. The receptor source for this set is a male donor with early-stage non-small cell lung cancer. The CDR3 runs from the conserved cysteine through the conserved F or W. A D gene is named only where the DNA matches it firmly. For some rows the clone size is stated as once, few or many, or as a class when expanded; others skip it.

abundance,j_gene,d_gene,v_gene,len,CDR3aa,CDR3nt
many,TRBJ1-1,NA,TRBV7-3,13,CASRLGVNTEAFF,TGTGCCAGCAGGCTCGGGGTGAACACTGAAGCTTTCTTT
many,TRBJ2-5,NA,TRBV29-1,12,CSVAAGWETQYF,TGCAGCGTTGCGGCAGGGTGGGAGACCCAGTACTTC
many,TRBJ2-5,NA,TRBV20-1,12,CSAGGGQETQYF,TGCAGTGCTGGGGGCGGACAAGAGACCCAGTACTTC
NA,TRBJ1-1,TRBD1,TRBV7-3,15,CASSFTGASNTEAFF,TGTGCCAGCAGCTTTACAGGGGCTTCGAACACTGAAGCTTTCTTT
NA,TRBJ1-6,TRBD1,TRBV30,15,CAWRRRDRDNSPLHF,TGTGCCTGGAGGAGACGGGACAGGGATAATTCACCCCTCCACTTT
many,TRBJ2-7,NA,TRBV5-1,14,CASSSPGLVYEQYF,TGCGCCAGCAGCTCCCCGGGACTCGTCTACGAGCAGTACTTC
many,TRBJ2-3,NA,TRBV7-9,13,CAIDWRSADTQYF,TGTGCTATCGATTGGCGCTCAGCAGATACGCAGTATTTT
many,TRBJ2-7,TRBD1,TRBV5-1,14,CASSSGTGPYEQYF,TGCGCCAGCAGCTCCGGGACAGGCCCCTACGAGCAGTACTTC
NA,TRBJ2-2,TRBD2,TRBV12-3/TRBV12-4,16,CASSSGTAPWIGELFF,TGTGCCAGCAGTAGCGGGACTGCCCCTTGGATCGGGGAGCTGTTTTTT
NA,TRBJ1-2,TRBD1,TRBV12-3/TRBV12-4,15,CASSSTTGGKRGYTF,TGTGCCAGCAGTTCTACCACAGGGGGCAAACGTGGCTACACCTTC
few,TRBJ2-7,NA,TRBV9,14,CASSVAAVPYEQYF,TGTGCCAGCAGCGTAGCGGCGGTCCCCTACGAGCAGTACTTC
many,TRBJ2-5,TRBD2,TRBV2,16,CASSPGREGERETQYF,TGTGCCAGCAGCCCGGGACGGGAGGGCGAGAGAGAGACCCAGTACTTC
few,TRBJ1-1,NA,TRBV19,12,CASSIRSGEAFF,TGTGCCAGTAGTATCCGTTCGGGTGAAGCTTTCTTT
few,TRBJ2-3,NA,TRBV7-7,12,CASSLQVDTQYF,TGTGCCAGCAGCTTACAGGTGGATACGCAGTATTTT
NA,TRBJ2-5,NA,TRBV13,13,CASSLDPQETQYF,TGTGCCAGCAGCTTAGATCCCCAAGAGACCCAGTACTTC
NA,TRBJ2-5,TRBD2,TRBV20-1,14,CSAVLSSGQETQYF,TGCAGTGCCGTTTTGTCTAGCGGGCAAGAGACCCAGTACTTC
NA,TRBJ1-1,NA,TRBV12-3/TRBV12-4,14,CASSFQDLNTEAFF,TGTGCCAGCAGTTTTCAGGACTTAAACACTGAAGCTTTCTTT
few,TRBJ1-4,TRBD1,TRBV18,15,CASSPPDRGLEKLFF,TGTGCCAGCTCACCACCGGACAGGGGTCTCGAAAAACTGTTTTTT
few,TRBJ2-5,NA,TRBV20-1,13,CSAARSGKETQYF,TGCAGTGCTGCTAGGAGTGGGAAAGAGACCCAGTACTTC
few,TRBJ2-7,NA,TRBV7-9,15,CASSLWRRGSYEQYF,TGTGCCAGCAGCTTATGGCGCAGGGGTTCTTACGAGCAGTACTTC
NA,TRBJ1-4,NA,TRBV4-1,17,CASSHVLRRTRNEKLFF,TGCGCCAGCAGCCATGTCCTACGGAGGACAAGAAATGAAAAACTGTTTTTT
few,TRBJ1-3,NA,TRBV5-4,13,CASSLLTGNTIYF,TGTGCCAGCAGCTTGCTTACTGGAAACACCATATATTTT
NA,TRBJ1-5,NA,TRBV4-3,16,CASSPAAGASNQPQHF,TGCGCCAGCAGCCCAGCAGCGGGGGCTAGCAATCAGCCCCAGCATTTT
many,TRBJ1-2,NA,TRBV6-6,14,CASSSPEIEEGYTF,TGTGCCAGCAGTTCCCCGGAGATTGAGGAGGGCTACACCTTC
many,TRBJ1-6,NA,TRBV12-3/TRBV12-4,16,CASSLTPSGANSPLHF,TGTGCCAGCAGTTTAACCCCTAGCGGAGCAAATTCACCCCTCCACTTT
many,TRBJ2-3,NA,TRBV6-2/TRBV6-3,15,CASRGHQDGTDTQYF,TGTGCCAGCAGAGGACACCAGGATGGCACAGATACGCAGTATTTT
NA,TRBJ1-1,TRBD1,TRBV6-2/TRBV6-3,13,CASSRAGQRLAFF,TGTGCCAGCAGCCGCGCGGGACAGAGGTTAGCTTTCTTT
many,TRBJ1-6,NA,TRBV3-1,17,CASSQEGRSSYNSPLHF,TGTGCCAGCAGCCAAGAAGGGCGGAGCTCCTATAATTCACCCCTCCACTTT
many,TRBJ2-5,NA,TRBV7-2,13,CASSLVVQETQYF,TGTGCCAGCAGCTTAGTCGTTCAAGAGACCCAGTACTTC
once,TRBJ2-3,TRBD1,TRBV28,15,CASTKDRDSTDTQYF,TGTGCCAGCACCAAGGACAGGGACAGCACAGATACGCAGTATTTT
NA,TRBJ2-7,NA,TRBV12-3/TRBV12-4,13,CASSLADSYEQYF,TGTGCCAGCAGTTTGGCGGATTCCTACGAGCAGTACTTC
many,TRBJ2-7,TRBD1,TRBV6-2/TRBV6-3,14,CASSRTGGYSEQYF,TGTGCCAGCAGTCGGACAGGGGGCTATTCCGAGCAGTACTTC
NA,TRBJ2-1,TRBD2,TRBV12-3/TRBV12-4,15,CASSRRTSGYNEQFF,TGTGCCAGCAGTCGTCGGACTAGCGGCTACAATGAGCAGTTCTTC
few,TRBJ2-5,TRBD1,TRBV29-1,13,CSVYQGAPGTQYF,TGCAGCGTGTACCAGGGGGCGCCTGGGACCCAGTACTTC
NA,TRBJ2-7,NA,TRBV5-1,15,CASSLGHALPYEQYF,TGCGCCAGCAGCTTGGGGCATGCTCTACCCTACGAGCAGTACTTC
NA,TRBJ2-3,NA,TRBV2,17,CASSDDARGGGTDTQYF,TGTGCCAGCAGTGATGACGCCCGGGGCGGAGGAACAGATACGCAGTATTTT
many,TRBJ2-3,NA,TRBV20-1,13,CSARTQGPKTQYF,TGCAGTGCTAGAACCCAAGGTCCCAAGACGCAGTATTTT
many,TRBJ2-7,NA,TRBV12-3/TRBV12-4,13,CASSFERRYEQYF,TGTGCCAGCAGTTTCGAGCGGAGATACGAGCAGTACTTC
few,TRBJ1-5,NA,TRBV12-3/TRBV12-4,12,CASSLGGQPQHF,TGTGCCAGCAGCTTAGGGGGACAGCCCCAGCATTTT
many,TRBJ1-2,NA,TRBV20-1,13,CSARLRDSLGYTF,TGCAGTGCTAGACTCCGGGACTCCCTGGGCTACACCTTC
many,TRBJ1-2,NA,TRBV7-2,11,CASSLRNGYTF,TGTGCCAGCAGCCTCCGTAATGGCTACACCTTC
many,TRBJ2-3,NA,TRBV7-9,14,CASTPTEATDTQYF,TGTGCCAGCACCCCGACAGAAGCGACAGATACGCAGTATTTT
many,TRBJ2-5,NA,TRBV5-4,15,CASSRISTGQETQYF,TGTGCCAGCAGCCGTATATCCACAGGGCAAGAGACCCAGTACTTC
many,TRBJ2-3,TRBD2,TRBV27,15,CASSFPGGGAYTQYF,TGTGCCAGCAGTTTTCCTGGCGGGGGGGCCTATACGCAGTATTTT
many,TRBJ2-7,TRBD2,TRBV20-1,14,CSAKAPAGPYEQYF,TGCAGTGCTAAGGCCCCAGCGGGGCCATACGAGCAGTACTTC
few,TRBJ1-3,NA,TRBV30,14,CAWKYRRSGNTIYF,TGTGCCTGGAAGTACCGCCGCTCTGGAAACACCATATATTTT
many,TRBJ2-5,NA,TRBV18,13,CASSQSHQETQYF,TGTGCCAGCTCACAGAGTCACCAAGAGACCCAGTACTTC
NA,TRBJ1-1,TRBD1,TRBV6-5,14,CASNLQGVGTEAFF,TGTGCCAGCAACTTACAGGGGGTAGGGACTGAAGCTTTCTTT
many,TRBJ1-4,TRBD1,TRBV20-1,15,CSASKTGGQNEKLFF,TGCAGTGCTTCAAAAACAGGGGGCCAAAATGAAAAACTGTTTTTT
NA,TRBJ1-2,NA,TRBV10-3,13,CAISGPTGYGYTF,TGTGCCATCAGTGGACCGACTGGGTATGGCTACACCTTC
NA,TRBJ1-5,NA,TRBV7-8,14,CASSSGYSNQPQHF,TGTGCCAGCAGCTCAGGGTATAGCAATCAGCCCCAGCATTTT
NA,TRBJ1-4,NA,TRBV5-1,17,CASSLWPTHPEEEKLFF,TGCGCCAGCAGCTTGTGGCCCACGCATCCCGAGGAGGAAAAACTGTTTTTT
many,TRBJ2-7,NA,TRBV7-2,14,CASSSRVPPYEQYF,TGTGCCAGCAGCTCCAGGGTACCCCCCTACGAGCAGTACTTC